These T cell receptor beta chains were read from a single sample in a study of cytomegalovirus exposure and HLA in healthy donors. Sequencing used immunoSEQ multiplex PCR; TCRdb keeps in-frame clones, though not all of them. The data show 45,000 to 65,000 clones, 70% to 85% seen once. The sequenced material came from PBMCs. The receptors shown here come from a woman between 40 and 55 years old in good health and CMV-seropositive. Both conserved end residues are trimmed from each CDR3.

V	J	CDR3
TRBV7-2	TRBJ2-1	ASSLVASGGYNEQF
TRBV15	TRBJ1-2	ATSRVKPGQGAFYPTNYGYT
TRBV4-1	TRBJ1-5	ASSQDREQPQH
TRBV4-1	TRBJ1-5	ASSPGGYSNQPQH
TRBV6-5	TRBJ2-4	ASTPGTVKNIQY
TRBV28	TRBJ2-7	ASSLAGGTYSDEQY
TRBV27	TRBJ2-3	ASRPGGTDTQY
TRBV9	TRBJ1-4	ASTQDRGLEKLF
TRBV10-1	TRBJ2-6	ASSEVIRRPGANVLT
TRBV5-5	TRBJ1-2	ASSLRPTGTNYYGYT
TRBV5-4	TRBJ2-7	ASSLRDRASYEQY
TRBV5-1	TRBJ1-5	APPRDRGHQPQH
TRBV9	TRBJ1-1	ASSVGEGAGAF
TRBV6-5	TRBJ1-2	ASSARDLYGYT
TRBV9	TRBJ2-5	ASSPLLAGDQETQY
TRBV5-6	TRBJ1-1	ASSSEPERRAF
TRBV9	TRBJ2-1	ASSVTHYPGNERF
TRBV6-4	TRBJ2-1	ASSDKFSSYNEQF
TRBV2	TRBJ2-1	ASSPGLAGSEQF
TRBV7-9	TRBJ2-5	ASSPAGGETQY
TRBV7-2	TRBJ2-7	ASSLVGTEAYEQY
TRBV7-8	TRBJ1-3	ASSLGSGTGGNTIY
TRBV11-2	TRBJ2-2	ASRDKSPGELF
TRBV5-4	TRBJ2-5	ASSQRGTRTQY
TRBV6-5	TRBJ1-1	ASSYEGTEAF
TRBV6-5	TRBJ1-6	ASSKANSDNSPLH
TRBV7-9	TRBJ2-3	ASSLAGQSTDTQY
TRBV29-1	TRBJ1-1	SAGGGTGNTEAF
TRBV2	TRBJ1-5	ASALTLGGILGQPQH
TRBV11-2	TRBJ2-1	ASSLVRGKTHNEQF
TRBV7-9	TRBJ1-2	ASSPSGARVISNYGYT
TRBV11-2	TRBJ1-1	ASSRDRGRTEAF
TRBV9	TRBJ2-1	ASSVIGDSYNEQF
TRBV4-1	TRBJ2-7	ASSQDGTSGGREQY
TRBV4-1	TRBJ2-1	ASSLVPSNEQF
TRBV2	TRBJ1-6	ASRAGLGSPLH
TRBV2	TRBJ2-3	ASTPFWQSTDTQY
TRBV4-1	TRBJ1-2	ASSHGQGPLGGYT
TRBV5-4	TRBJ2-2	ASSPTSGGNTGELF
TRBV6-6	TRBJ1-1	ASSSDRGTEAF
TRBV11-2	TRBJ1-1	ASSLDYPRGLRAF
TRBV7-9	TRBJ2-5	ASSSGDRVETQY